The entry below describes one T cell receptor beta chain. TCRdb fed the RT-PCR reads into MiXCR, producing one record per CDR3 protein. This repertoire shows around 750,000 distinct CDR3 sequences, approximately 22% found once; its top ten account for about 9.4%. This sample stems from a study of response to subunit inactivated influenza vaccine. The germline CDR1 and CDR2 sequences are MGHRA and YSYEKL. V lost 1 base to trimming and J lost 0 bases, with 8 bases between them. CDR3 size: 15 residues. Sample: PBMCs from blood, taken about 5 days after vaccination. The sequence came from a man aged 45-60 years who received an inactivated influenza vaccine. This chain connects TRBV4-1 to TRBJ2-3; D is unresolved. This CDR3 reads CASSQVTVSTDTQYF. In DNA, the CDR3 is TGCGCCAGCAGCCAAGTCACGGTTAGCACAGATACGCAGTATTTT.